Sequencing of this TCR beta chain was carried out in a study of early T cells in non-severe SARS-CoV-2 infection. Study-level background: Chains were unpaired, as sequencing was done on bulk RNA from unsorted whole blood. Findings and caveats of the study: Anti-spike CD8 specificities were favored by VDJdb matching, whose results missed private and CD4 specificities.

Attached unique molecular identifiers marked individual cDNA molecules. Each CDR3 protein gets one entry after TCRdb re-called the 5' RACE reads with MiXCR. The sample yields approximately 77,000 distinct CDR3 sequences, roughly a sixth seen once. Many counts were recorded for this clonotype. As yet, its antigen is unknown. Sequenced sample: whole blood. This clonotype was sampled from an adult who was a healthcare worker with PCR-confirmed SARS-CoV-2 infection or an uninfected control (not recorded which).

The CDR3 spells CASSFQDTEAFF. CDR3 DNA sequence: TGTGCCAGCAGTTTTCAGGACACTGAAGCTTTCTTT. The gene calls are TRBV28 and TRBJ1-1; no firm D call. Germline CDR1 reads MDHEN; CDR2 reads SYDVKM. The CDR3 runs 12 residues. V was cut by 3 bases and J by 3 bases, with 5 bases left in between. Full variable domain (remainder filled in from reference TRBV28 and TRBJ1-1): DVKVTQSSRYLVKRTGEKVFLECVQDMDHENMFWYRQDPGLGLRLIYFSYDVKMKEKGDIPEGYSVSREKKERFSLILESASTNQTSMYLCASSFQDTEAFFGQGTRLTVV.